What follows is one T cell receptor beta chain and its context. Profiled with immunoSEQ multiplex PCR; TCRdb holds only in-frame clones, not every one. This sample carries about 330,000 clones, approximately 89% of them seen once, and the ten largest clones take about 5.7%. V lost 0 bases, J lost 7 bases, and 13 bases lay in between. CDR1 is SGHNT, CDR2 YYREEE, per germline (reference sequence). The CDR3 spans 14 residues. The record originates from a study of blood T cell repertoires in COVID-19. Study at large: Sites across the United States, Italy and Spain contributed samples from acute and convalescent COVID-19.

Recruits, aged roughly 18 to 89 years, lived in about two dozen US areas. In assigning cohorts, the study relied on participant-reported clinical history. Cohort 3 recovered donors had two negative PCRs, clearance, or symptom resolution. This TCR derives from a woman aged 25-40 years who had recovered from COVID-19. Sequencing was performed on PBMCs or T cells enriched from blood (not recorded which). This chain connects TRBV5-4 to TRBJ1-2; D possibly corresponds to TRBD1 (6 bases). The CDR3 DNA reads TGTGCCAGCAGCTTGGGGCGGGGGCAGGGTGGCTACACCTTC. It encodes CASSLGRGQGGYTF.